The clone carrying this TCR delta chain was detected a few times. Only one base separates this from a far larger clonotype, so it likely reflects a read error. The same CDR3 can be traced to other DNA sequences in this sample. The record originates from a study of γδ T cells in repeated Plasmodium falciparum infection. Overall study context: Donors were malaria-exposed Malian children or age- and gender-matched Australian children.

The ends lost 1 base at V and 2 bases at J; junction bases unmatched: 14. Germline CDR1 and CDR2: GEAIGNYY and EKD. The CDR3 has 18 residues. Vgamma9/Vdelta2+ and Vdelta2-negative gammadelta T cells were flow-sorted from PBMC for bulk sequencing. TRG and TRD sequences were obtained from every sorted gammadelta sample. TCRdb called clones from the multiplex PCR reads again using CATT. The table records over 90,000 delta-chain clones, roughly 0.98% of them present only once. The material sequenced was gamma-delta T cells from blood. The genes are TRDV2 and TRDJ1; the match to TRDD3 covers 8 bases. No J gene is reported in TCRdb; it was inferred here by comparing the DNA with germline. The receptor comes from a pool of human donors (malaria-infected and uninfected, not separated). The CDR3 spells CACDTLQPLGDGTDKLIF. In nucleotides, the CDR3 is TGTGCCTGTGACACTTTGCAGCCATTGGGGGATGGGACCGATAAACTCATCTTT.